The clone carrying this T cell receptor (beta chain) has a handful of counts. Its antigen remains unknown. Amplification of TCR beta CDR3 regions was performed using RNA transcripts as template. Carried out on the TCR CDR3, a first-round RT-PCR used the HTBI primer set. TCRdb re-analysed the multiplex PCR reads in MiXCR, keeping a single row per CDR3 protein. The table records some 350,000 distinct CDR3 sequences, around 25% of them present only once. This specimen comes from a study of T cells in Graves' hyperthyroidism and ophthalmopathy. The study, taken as a whole, reports: Classification by a 13 V-J model distinguished ophthalmopathy from stable hyperthyroidism.

The sample taken for sequencing was blood. The sequence was collected from a man aged 50 or older with Graves' hyperthyroidism.

The CDR3 DNA follows: TGTGCCAGTAGGCTATATGGGAGCGGCCCCTACGAGCAGTACTTC. The encoded protein is CASRLYGSGPYEQYF. The rearrangement uses TRBV19 and TRBJ2-7; the D gene is possibly TRBD2 (5 bases). CDR1 is LNHDA, CDR2 SQIVND, per germline (reference sequence). The CDR3 is 15 residues long. The V end lost 6 bases, the J end lost 2 bases, and 17 bases lay between the germline ends. Complete variable domain (other parts from reference TRBV19 and TRBJ2-7): DGGITQSPKYLFRKEGQNVTLSCEQNLNHDAMYWYRQDPGQGLRLIYYSQIVNDFQKGDIAEGYSVSREKKESFPLTVTSAQKNPTAFYLCASRLYGSGPYEQYFGPGTRLTVT.